This T cell receptor beta chain was identified in a study of blood T cells in healthy people across ages. Study-level points and caveats: There was a strong correlation between TCR beta diversity and naive T cell percentage. Relative to aged donors, long-lived donors carried more naive CD4+ cells and displayed higher diversity. Those diversity estimates obtained from one million T cells were thought to be underestimates. It was not possible, with unsorted PBMCs, to conclusively compare naive and antigen-experienced cells.

For this clonotype: The antigen remains undetermined.

The length of the CDR3 is 12 residues. The V end lost 6 bases, the J end lost 4 bases, and 6 bases lay between the germline ends. Germline V gives CDR1 MDHEN, CDR2 SYDVKM. It was with a sample-barcoded 5' primer and a J-beta primer mix that a second PCR of about 6 to 11 cycles was run. TCRdb used MiXCR to reprocess the 5' RACE reads, holding one entry per CDR3 protein. The table shows fewer than 700,000 distinct CDR3 sequences, with over 40% occurring only once. V usage is TRBV28 and J usage is TRBJ1-4; D unresolved. Specimen: blood. The TCR was taken from an elderly man in good health. CDR3: CASRKSNEKLFF. The CDR3 DNA is TGTGCCAGCAGGAAGAGTAATGAAAAACTGTTTTTT. Full variable domain (rest looked up from reference TRBV28 and TRBJ1-4): DVKVTQSSRYLVKRTGEKVFLECVQDMDHENMFWYRQDPGLGLRLIYFSYDVKMKEKGDIPEGYSVSREKKERFSLILESASTNQTSMYLCASRKSNEKLFFGSGTQLSVL.